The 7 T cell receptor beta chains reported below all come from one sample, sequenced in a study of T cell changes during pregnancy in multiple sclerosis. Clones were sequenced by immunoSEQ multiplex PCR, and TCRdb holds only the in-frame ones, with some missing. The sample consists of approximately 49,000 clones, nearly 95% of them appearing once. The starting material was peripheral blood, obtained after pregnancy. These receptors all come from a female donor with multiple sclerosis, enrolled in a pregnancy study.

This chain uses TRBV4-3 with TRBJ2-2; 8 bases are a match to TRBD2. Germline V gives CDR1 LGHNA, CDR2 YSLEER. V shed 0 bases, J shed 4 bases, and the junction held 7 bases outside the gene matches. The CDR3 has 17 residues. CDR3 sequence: CASSQDRLAGLTGELFF. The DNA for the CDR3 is TGCGCCAGCAGCCAAGATCGTCTAGCGGGCCTCACCGGGGAGCTGTTTTTT.

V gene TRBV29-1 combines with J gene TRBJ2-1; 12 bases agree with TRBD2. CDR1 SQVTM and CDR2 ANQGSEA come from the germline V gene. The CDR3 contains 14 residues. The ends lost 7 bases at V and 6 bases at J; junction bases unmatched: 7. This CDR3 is CSARLLAGGNEQFF. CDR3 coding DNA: TGCAGCGCCCGCCTACTAGCGGGGGGCAATGAGCAGTTCTTC.

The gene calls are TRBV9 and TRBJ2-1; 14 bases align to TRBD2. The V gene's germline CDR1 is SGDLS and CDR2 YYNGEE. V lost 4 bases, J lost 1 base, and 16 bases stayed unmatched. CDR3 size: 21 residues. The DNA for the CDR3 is TGTGCCAGCAGCCAAGGAATTAGGACTAGCGGGGGGACCCGGTCCTACAATGAGCAGTTCTTC. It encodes CASSQGIRTSGGTRSYNEQFF. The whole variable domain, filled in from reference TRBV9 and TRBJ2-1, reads DSGVTQTPKHLITATGQRVTLRCSPRSGDLSVYWYQQSLDQGLQFLIQYYNGEERAKGNILERFSAQQFPDLHSELNLSSLELGDSALYFCASSQGIRTSGGTRSYNEQFFGPGTRLTVL.

The CDR3 bases are TGTGCCAGCAGCTTAAAGGGGACTAGCGGGGCGAGGGAGACCCAGTACTTC. Residues: CASSLKGTSGARETQYF. The chain is built from TRBV7-6 and TRBJ2-5; 13 nucleotides match TRBD2. This CDR3 comprises 17 residues. J lost 5 bases, V lost 2 bases, and 8 bases had no gene match. Germline V gene sequence: CDR1 SGHVS, CDR2 FNYEAQ.

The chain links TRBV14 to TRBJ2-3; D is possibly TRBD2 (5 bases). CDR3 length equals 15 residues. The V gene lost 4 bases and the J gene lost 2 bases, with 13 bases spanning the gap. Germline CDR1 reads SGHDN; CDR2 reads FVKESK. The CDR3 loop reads CASSLGLSNTDTQYF. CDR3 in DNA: TGTGCCAGCAGCCTAGGACTGTCGAACACAGATACGCAGTATTTT.

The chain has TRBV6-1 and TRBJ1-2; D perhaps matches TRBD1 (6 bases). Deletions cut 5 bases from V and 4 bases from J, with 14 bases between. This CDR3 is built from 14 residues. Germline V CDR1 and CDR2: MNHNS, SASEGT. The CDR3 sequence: CASSWPTGGYGYTF. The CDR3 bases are TGTGCCAGCAGTTGGCCGACAGGTGGCTATGGCTACACCTTC.

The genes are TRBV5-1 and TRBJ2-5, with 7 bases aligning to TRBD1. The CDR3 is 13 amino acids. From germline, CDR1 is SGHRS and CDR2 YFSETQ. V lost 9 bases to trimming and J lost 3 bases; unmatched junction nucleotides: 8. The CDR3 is CATSTGDEETQYF. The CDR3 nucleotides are TGCGCCACCTCAACAGGGGATGAAGAGACCCAGTACTTC.